The 25 T cell receptor beta chains reported below all come from one sample, sequenced in a study of T cells in Graves' hyperthyroidism and ophthalmopathy. RNA transcripts gave rise to amplified TCR beta CDR3 regions. The TCR CDR3 first-round RT-PCR relied on the HTBI primer set. TCRdb fed the multiplex PCR reads into MiXCR, producing one record per CDR3 protein. This sample yields 550,000 to 850,000 distinct CDR3 sequences, of which roughly 20% are seen a single time; approximately 15% belongs to the top ten. Input material: blood. The origin of the receptors is a woman between 50 and 59 years old with Graves' hyperthyroidism that later progressed to Graves' ophthalmopathy.

The chain couples TRBV19 to TRBJ1-2, with D perhaps matching TRBD1 (5 bases). Per the germline V gene, CDR1 is LNHDA and CDR2 is SQIVND (reference sequence). This CDR3 spans 15 amino acids. The V and J ends lost 2 bases and 2 bases respectively, with 12 bases between them. CDR3 bases: TGTGCCAGTAGTATAACAGGAGGGGACAACTATGGCTACACCTTC. It specifies CASSITGGDNYGYTF.

The table lists this clonotype with many counts. This chain connects TRBV18 to TRBJ1-5; D gene unclear. V dropped 3 bases and J dropped 1 base, with 7 bases sitting between them. The CDR3 consists of 14 residues. Germline CDR1 is KGHSH and CDR2 is LQKENI. The CDR3 protein is CASSPPDSNQPQHF. The CDR3 DNA reads as TGTGCCAGCTCACCCCCCGACAGCAATCAGCCCCAGCATTTT.

This clonotype appeared a few times. The V and J genes are TRBV10-3 and TRBJ2-2; a possible D gene is TRBD1 (5 bases). V shed 7 bases and J shed 0 bases, with 12 bases lying between them. CDR1 is ENHRY and CDR2 is SYGVKD in the germline V gene. The CDR3 length is 15 residues. The CDR3 nucleotides are TGTGCCATCATGGATAAGGGGTCGAACACCGGGGAGCTGTTTTTT. This codes for CAIMDKGSNTGELFF.

The gene calls are TRBV6-1 and TRBJ1-5, with TRBD1 matching 9 bases. From germline, CDR1 is MNHNS and CDR2 SASEGT. V gave up 10 bases and J gave up 7 bases; unmatched junction bases: 8. The CDR3 length is 13 residues. In nucleotides, the CDR3 is TGTGCCACCGGGGACAGGGCTGACCAGCCCCAGCATTTT. As protein: CATGDRADQPQHF.

The CDR3 bases are TGTGCCAGCAGCTTACTTGGGGGAGCAGCAGATGGCTACACCTTC. As protein: CASSLLGGAADGYTF. V usage is TRBV7-8 and J usage is TRBJ1-2, with D possibly being TRBD1 (5 bases). CDR3 length equals 15 residues. Trimming shortened V by 2 bases and J by 6 bases, and 16 bases separated the two germline ends. Germline-derived CDR1 and CDR2 are SGHVS and FQNEAQ.

V gene TRBV19 combines with J gene TRBJ1-2, with a weak D call TRBD1 (5 bases). The germline V and J ends were trimmed by 7 bases and 2 bases, with 14 bases remaining between them. The CDR3 consists of 14 residues. The germline V gene encodes CDR1 LNHDA and CDR2 SQIVND (reference sequence). The CDR3 region is CASINPAGNYGYTF. The CDR3 region has the DNA TGTGCCAGTATCAACCCCGCAGGGAACTATGGCTACACCTTC. The complete variable domain, with remaining parts taken from reference TRBV19 and TRBJ1-2, reads DGGITQSPKYLFRKEGQNVTLSCEQNLNHDAMYWYRQDPGQGLRLIYYSQIVNDFQKGDIAEGYSVSREKKESFPLTVTSAQKNPTAFYLCASINPAGNYGYTFGSGTRLTVV.

V and J are TRBV15 and TRBJ2-5; TRBD1 matches 7 bases. This CDR3 is 16 amino acids long. V lost 3 bases and J lost 1; bases outside the gene matches: 8. Germline V gives CDR1 LNHNV, CDR2 YYDKDF (reference sequence). CDR3 sequence: CATSSDEGTAQETQYF. The CDR3, as DNA: TGTGCCACCAGCAGCGACGAAGGGACAGCCCAAGAGACCCAGTACTTC.

This clonotype was observed at least ten times. V and J are TRBV11-2 and TRBJ2-7; perhaps TRBD2 as D (5 bases). V was shortened by 0 bases and J by 2 bases, with 11 bases between the two germline ends. The CDR3 runs 15 residues. Germline V gene lookup returns CDR1 SGHAT and CDR2 FQNNGV. CDR3 nucleotides: TGTGCCAGCAGCTTAGACCGGGGAAGGGCCTACGAGCAGTACTTC. This encodes CASSLDRGRAYEQYF. Variable domain in full (rest from reference TRBV11-2 and TRBJ2-7): EAGVAQSPRYKIIEKRQSVAFWCNPISGHATLYWYQQILGQGPKLLIQFQNNGVVDDSQLPKDRFSAERLKGVDSTLKIQPAKLEDSAVYLCASSLDRGRAYEQYFGPGTRLTVT.

This clonotype was observed a handful of times. The genes are TRBV4-1 and TRBJ1-6, with 9 bases aligning to TRBD1. Looked up from germline, CDR1 is MGHRA and CDR2 is YSYEKL. The ends lost 4 bases at V and 8 bases at J; junction bases unmatched: 9. The CDR3 is 16 residues long. This chain's CDR3 is CASSLYRTGDHSPLHF. For the CDR3, the DNA is TGCGCCAGCAGCCTCTACCGGACAGGGGATCATTCACCCCTCCACTTT.

Concerning this clonotype itself: A much more abundant neighbour one base away suggests this may be a read error. V gene TRBV3-1 combines with J gene TRBJ2-1, with TRBD1 identical over 9 bases. The V gene's germline CDR1 is LGHDT and CDR2 YNNKEL (reference sequence). This CDR3 has 16 amino acids. The ends lost 2 bases at V and 3 bases at J; junction bases unmatched: 5. CDR3 amino acids: CASSQPRQGDYNEQFF. In nucleotides, the CDR3 is TGTGCCAGCAGCCAACCGAGACAGGGGGACTACAATGAGCAGTTCTTC.

This clonotype was observed at least ten times. The genes are TRBV20-1 and TRBJ2-1; 11 positions match TRBD2. This CDR3 spans 16 amino acids. J gave up 6 bases and V 0 bases, and 7 bases lay outside the gene matches. Germline assignment: CDR1 DFQATT and CDR2 SNEGSKA (reference sequence). CDR3: CSARDLAGGPSNEQFF. CDR3 nucleotide sequence: TGCAGTGCTAGAGATCTAGCGGGGGGACCTTCCAATGAGCAGTTCTTC.

In this sample, this clonotype turned up many times. This chain connects TRBV13 to TRBJ2-5; D call uncertain. The CDR3 covers 15 residues. Between the trimmed V and J ends, which lost 1 base and 2 bases, there was a span of 11 bases. The germline V gene encodes CDR1 PRHDT and CDR2 FYEKMQ (reference sequence). CDR3 region: CASSLVGHKQETQYF. The CDR3 DNA reads TGTGCCAGCAGCTTAGTTGGGCACAAACAAGAGACCCAGTACTTC.

This clonotype was detected a few times. This chain uses TRBV20-1 with TRBJ1-4; tentative D call: TRBD1 (6 bases). Trimming cost V 3 bases and J 8 bases, with 16 bases left between them. There are 14 residues in the CDR3. Looked up from germline, CDR1 is DFQATT and CDR2 is SNEGSKA (reference sequence). The CDR3 loop reads CSASLRTVGEKLFF. In DNA form, the CDR3 reads TGCAGTGCTAGTCTCCGGACAGTGGGCGAAAAACTGTTTTTT.

This clonotype has just a few counts. The chain employs TRBV15 and TRBJ1-3; D unclear. Germline V gives CDR1 LNHNV, CDR2 YYDKDF (reference sequence). The length of the CDR3 is 13 residues. Trimming stripped 2 bases from V and 6 bases from J, with 8 bases between. The CDR3 DNA reads as TGTGCCACCAGCAGATCCCTCACAAACACCATATATTTT. The encoded protein is CATSRSLTNTIYF. Together with reference TRBV15 and TRBJ1-3, the CDR3 gives the full variable domain: DAMVIQNPRYQVTQFGKPVTLSCSQTLNHNVMYWYQQKSSQAPKLLFHYYDKDFNNEADTPDNFQSRRPNTSFCFLDIRSPGLGDTAMYLCATSRSLTNTIYFGEGSWLTVV.

This clonotype came up a few times. The gene calls are TRBV9 and TRBJ1-5; unclear D gene. The CDR3 is made up of 14 amino acids. V lost 3 bases, J lost 5 bases, and 12 bases lay in between. Germline loops: CDR1 SGDLS, CDR2 YYNGEE. This CDR3 reads CASSEGVGDQPQHF. CDR3 coding DNA: TGTGCCAGCAGCGAGGGAGTGGGCGATCAGCCCCAGCATTTT. The full variable domain, rest sourced from reference TRBV9 and TRBJ1-5, is DSGVTQTPKHLITATGQRVTLRCSPRSGDLSVYWYQQSLDQGLQFLIQYYNGEERAKGNILERFSAQQFPDLHSELNLSSLELGDSALYFCASSEGVGDQPQHFGDGTRLSIL.

This clonotype was seen a few times. The gene calls are TRBV19 and TRBJ1-2; no firm D call. Germline loops: CDR1 LNHDA, CDR2 SQIVND (reference sequence). Trimming pared 5 bases from V and 8 bases from J, leaving 18 bases between. The length of the CDR3 is 14 residues. CDR3 nucleotides: TGTGCCAGTAGTTACAGACCCCTATCAAGCGGCTACACCTTC. Its translation: CASSYRPLSSGYTF.

This clonotype came up a few times. V and J are TRBV6-1 and TRBJ1-1, with TRBD1 matching over 7 bases. The CDR3 runs to 14 residues. The germline V gene has CDR1 MNHNS and CDR2 SASEGT. After removal of 3 bases from V and 5 bases from J, the junction contained 6 bases not matched to a gene. In nucleotides, the CDR3 is TGTGCCAGCAGTGATACAGGGGCCGGAACTGAAGCTTTCTTT. Amino acid sequence: CASSDTGAGTEAFF.

Points on this clonotype: A much larger clone differs from this one at a single base, so this may be a read error. The V and J genes are TRBV7-3 and TRBJ2-3, with D perhaps assigned TRBD1 or TRBD2 (6 bases each). V lost 2 bases and J 4 bases, leaving 13 bases between the germline ends. Looked up from germline, CDR1 is SGHTA and CDR2 is FQGTGA. The CDR3 is 15 residues long. CDR3 coding DNA: TGTGCCAGCAGCTTAGTTGGGGGGCACTCAGATACGCAGTATTTT. This sequence encodes CASSLVGGHSDTQYF.

This clonotype has just a few counts. V and J are TRBV5-1 and TRBJ1-3; 7 bases map to TRBD1. V lost 3 bases and J lost 4; bases outside the gene matches: 4. The CDR3 length is 14 residues. The germline gives CDR1 SGHRS, CDR2 YFSETQ. The CDR3 nucleotides are TGCGCCAGCAGCTGGGACAGTGGGGGAAACACCATATATTTT. It codes for CASSWDSGGNTIYF.

This chain joins TRBV14 and TRBJ2-2; D call uncertain. Trimming took 5 bases from V and 0 from J, leaving 4 bases between them. The CDR3 is 13 residues long. Germline V gene lookup returns CDR1 SGHDN and CDR2 FVKESK. The CDR3 nucleotides are TGTGCCAGCAGCACCCCGAACACCGGGGAGCTGTTTTTT. It translates to CASSTPNTGELFF.

This clonotype was recorded at least ten times. The rearrangement joins TRBV12-3 or TRBV12-4 to TRBJ1-6; the match to TRBD1 covers 7 bases. The CDR3 consists of 16 residues. The V gene end was trimmed by 4 bases and the J gene end by 5 bases; junction bases not matched to a gene: 8. CDR3 nucleotides: TGTGCCAGCAGTTCGGACAGGCCTCTAAATAATTCACCCCTCCACTTT. Protein sequence: CASSSDRPLNNSPLHF.

The table lists this clonotype with many counts. V and J are TRBV3-1 and TRBJ1-2; maybe TRBD1 (5 bases). CDR1 is LGHDT, CDR2 YNNKEL, per germline (reference sequence). V was cut by 3 bases and J by 9 bases, with 11 bases left in between. The CDR3 totals 12 residues. The CDR3 nucleotides read TGTGCCAGCAGCCAGCGCAGGGAGCGCTACACCTTC. This sequence encodes CASSQRRERYTF. Complete variable domain (other parts from reference TRBV3-1 and TRBJ1-2): DTAVSQTPKYLVTQMGNDKSIKCEQNLGHDTMYWYKQDSKKFLKIMFSYNNKELIINETVPNRFSPKSPDKAHLNLHINSLELGDSAVYFCASSQRRERYTFGSGTRLTVV.

In its sample, this clonotype was seen many times. The rearrangement links TRBV7-6 to TRBJ2-3; D gene ambiguous. Germline V gene sequence: CDR1 SGHVS, CDR2 FNYEAQ. This CDR3 is built from 15 residues. V was shortened by 5 bases and J by 0 bases, with 12 bases between the two germline ends. The CDR3 coding sequence is TGTGCCAGCAGCCCAGGTTGGGCTAGCACAGATACGCAGTATTTT. It is translated as CASSPGWASTDTQYF.

The CDR3 sequence is CASSVQQGPYDEQYF. CDR3 bases: TGTGCCAGCAGCGTCCAACAGGGTCCTTACGACGAGCAGTACTTC. This chain links TRBV9 with TRBJ2-7, with D possibly being TRBD1 (6 bases). Per germline, CDR1 SGDLS and CDR2 YYNGEE. Trimming shortened V by 2 bases and J by 5 bases, and 17 bases separated the two germline ends. The CDR3 sequence is 15 residues long. Looking up the rest from reference TRBV9 and TRBJ2-7 gives the full variable domain: DSGVTQTPKHLITATGQRVTLRCSPRSGDLSVYWYQQSLDQGLQFLIQYYNGEERAKGNILERFSAQQFPDLHSELNLSSLELGDSALYFCASSVQQGPYDEQYFGPGTRLTVT.

This clonotype has just a few counts. The chain recombines TRBV5-6 with TRBJ2-2, with a tentative D call TRBD2 (5 bases). V was pared by 2 bases and J by 7 bases, with 12 bases between. CDR3 length: 14 amino acids. Germline lookup yields CDR1 SGHDT and CDR2 YYEEEE. The CDR3 nucleotides are TGTGCCAGCAGCTTCGGGATTCTTGGCGGGGAGCTGTTTTTT. Protein: CASSFGILGGELFF.